Following are 25 T cell receptor beta chains from one sample sequenced in a study of T-cell reconstitution after alpha-beta-depleted transplantation in children. Unique molecular identifiers were used in preparing the TCRbeta library. TCRdb ran MiXCR on the PCR reads and lists one entry per CDR3 protein. Among more than 400,000 distinct CDR3 sequences, about 10% were seen once, and the ten largest hold around 15%. This specimen consisted of PBMCs, mostly from graft donor cells, obtained 180 days after TCRalphabeta/CD19-depleted stem cell transplant. These TCRs come from a female patient aged 2-9 years who had a stem cell transplant for aplastic anemia, so the T cells may come from the graft donor.

The rearrangement joins TRBV6-1 to TRBJ1-1; D is undetermined. CDR1 is MNHNS, CDR2 SASEGT, per germline. The CDR3 covers 15 residues. Trimming cost V 3 bases and J 0 bases, with 11 bases left between them. The CDR3 spells CASSEGRRMNTEAFF. The CDR3 region has the DNA TGTGCCAGCAGTGAGGGTCGACGGATGAACACTGAAGCTTTCTTT.

This clonotype was seen at least ten times. J is TRBJ2-7 and V is TRBV12-3 or TRBV12-4, with 7 bases identical to TRBD1. Trimming removed 5 bases from V and 5 bases from J; junction bases left unmatched: 15. This CDR3 is 16 amino acids long. CDR3 protein: CASSLRGQALGHEQYF. CDR3 nucleotides: TGTGCCAGCAGTCTGCGAGGACAGGCCTTGGGCCACGAGCAGTACTTC.

The chain's CDR3 is CASSMTGPGNEQFF. CDR3 in DNA: TGTGCCAGCAGCATGACAGGCCCAGGGAATGAGCAGTTCTTC. The chain joins TRBV27 to TRBJ2-1; the D gene is possibly TRBD1 (6 bases). V lost 6 bases to trimming and J lost 7 bases, with 16 bases between them. The CDR3 is 14 residues long. Germline V gives CDR1 MNHEY, CDR2 SMNVEV (reference sequence).

This clonotype came up many times. The chain couples TRBV21-1 to TRBJ2-2; the table names TRBD2, a call not compared with the DNA. TRBV21-1 counts as a pseudogene. This CDR3 spans 18 amino acids. The CDR3 spells CASSKAGIADTNTGELFF. Here the CDR3 DNA reads TGTGCCAGCAGCAAAGCAGGGATAGCGGACACGAACACCGGGGAGCTGTTTTTT.

The CDR3, as DNA: TGCGCCAGCAGCCAAGAACGAGAGACCTTTAACTATGGCTACACCTTC. Protein product: CASSQERETFNYGYTF. The chain joins TRBV4-3 to TRBJ1-2; no clear D. This CDR3 region has 16 residues. Trimming removed 0 bases at V and 1 base at J, with 12 bases between. In germline, CDR1 is LGHNA, CDR2 YSLEER.

The chain has TRBV30 and TRBJ1-5, with D hard to call. The length of the CDR3 is 12 residues. V was trimmed by 8 bases and J by 4 bases, leaving 12 bases between them. Germline CDR1 reads GTSNPN; CDR2 reads SVGIG (reference sequence). The CDR3 reads CAPPIGNQPQHF. In DNA, the CDR3 is TGTGCCCCACCCATTGGGAATCAGCCCCAGCATTTT.

The chain couples TRBV4-2 to TRBJ1-5, with D possibly being TRBD1 (5 bases). V lost 1 base to trimming and J lost 0 bases, with 16 bases between them. The CDR3 is 18 residues long. Germline V gene sequence: CDR1 LGHNA, CDR2 YNFKEQ. CDR3 loop: CASSQALITGYSNQPQHF. The CDR3 DNA reads TGTGCCAGCAGCCAAGCGCTCATCACAGGTTATAGCAATCAGCCCCAGCATTTT.

The chain links TRBV6-5 to TRBJ2-2; weak D call: TRBD2 (6 bases). The germline V gene encodes CDR1 MNHEY and CDR2 SVGAGI. The CDR3 has 16 residues. Trimming left V 0 bases short and J 0 bases short, with 8 bases between. The CDR3, as DNA: TGTGCCAGCAGTTACTCTGGAGGGGCGAACACCGGGGAGCTGTTTTTT. This encodes CASSYSGGANTGELFF.

This clonotype was observed a few times. The chain combines TRBV27 with TRBJ1-2; no clear D gene. V was shortened by 6 bases and J by 2 bases, with 7 bases between the two germline ends. The CDR3 is 12 residues long. Germline V CDR1 and CDR2: MNHEY, SMNVEV (reference sequence). The CDR3 bases are TGTGCCAGCAGAACTGCAAACTATGGCTACACCTTC. Translation: CASRTANYGYTF.

This clonotype showed up many times. This chain uses TRBV20-1 with TRBJ2-5, with D tentatively TRBD2 (6 bases). Trimming pared 5 bases from V and 0 bases from J, leaving 13 bases between. The CDR3 has 14 amino acids. CDR1 DFQATT and CDR2 SNEGSKA come from the germline V gene (reference sequence). CDR3 region: CSAEDYNYQETQYF. The CDR3 DNA reads as TGCAGTGCTGAGGACTACAACTACCAAGAGACCCAGTACTTC.

This clonotype was observed many times. V and J are TRBV3-1 and TRBJ2-1; 8 bases match TRBD2. After removal of 0 bases from V and 7 bases from J, the junction contained 8 bases not matched to a gene. Germline V gene data show CDR1 as LGHDT and CDR2 as YNNKEL (reference sequence). This CDR3 is built from 16 residues. As DNA, the CDR3 is TGTGCCAGCAGCCAAGAGGATTTAGCGGGAAGGAATGAGCAGTTCTTC. Its translation is CASSQEDLAGRNEQFF.

This clonotype occurred many times. This sequence joins TRBV5-1 and TRBJ2-5; D is undetermined. CDR1 is SGHRS and CDR2 is YFSETQ in the germline V gene. There are 15 residues in the CDR3. V gave up 0 bases and J gave up 5 bases, with 14 bases separating them. CDR3 loop: CASSLDPGVGETQYF. The CDR3 DNA is TGCGCCAGCAGCTTGGATCCAGGAGTTGGGGAGACCCAGTACTTC. The variable domain in full, completed from reference TRBV5-1 and TRBJ2-5, reads KAGVTQTPRYLIKTRGQQVTLSCSPISGHRSVSWYQQTPGQGLQFLFEYFSETQRNKGNFPGRFSGRQFSNSRSEMNVSTLELGDSALYLCASSLDPGVGETQYFGPGTRLLVL.

The chain couples TRBV12-3 or TRBV12-4 to TRBJ2-1; 7 nucleotides match TRBD1. The CDR3 is 15 amino acids. The trim removed 2 bases at V and 5 bases at J, leaving 6 bases unmatched. The CDR3 reads CASSLRGRANNEQFF. The CDR3 DNA is TGTGCCAGCAGTTTAAGGGGGCGGGCCAACAATGAGCAGTTCTTC.

The chain's CDR3 is CASSVGSAYEQYF. CDR3 bases: TGTGCCAGCAGTGTAGGCAGCGCCTACGAGCAGTACTTC. The chain recombines TRBV6-1 with TRBJ2-7; no definite D call. The CDR3 is 13 residues long. CDR1 MNHNS and CDR2 SASEGT come from the germline V gene. The V end was cut by 4 bases, the J end by 2 bases, with 9 bases between.

This clonotype was detected a few times. This chain links TRBV7-8 with TRBJ2-7, with D possibly TRBD2 on 6 matching bases. With 5 bases removed from V and 1 base from J, the gap between germline ends came to 21 bases. The germline CDR1 and CDR2 sequences are SGHVS and FQNEAQ. The CDR3 loop spans 17 amino acids. CDR3 residues: CASSRGGANRDSYEQYF. The CDR3 DNA sequence: TGTGCCAGCAGCCGCGGAGGGGCCAATCGGGATTCCTACGAGCAGTACTTC.

This chain joins TRBV6-2 or TRBV6-3 and TRBJ2-7; possibly TRBD1 for D (5 bases). This CDR3 region has 13 residues. Trimming shortened V by 2 bases and J by 3 bases, and 8 bases separated the two germline ends. CDR1 is MNHEY, CDR2 SVGEGT, per germline. CDR3 coding DNA: TGTGCCAGCAGTTACGGCGACAGCTACGAGCAGTACGTC. It encodes CASSYGDSYEQYV.

The chain recombines TRBV5-5 with TRBJ2-3, with no clear D. The CDR3 has 12 amino acids. Germline V CDR1 and CDR2: SGHKS, YYEKEE (reference sequence). Trimming shortened V by 0 bases and J by 7 bases, and 6 bases separated the two germline ends. The CDR3 loop reads CASSLVSNTQYF. The CDR3 bases are TGTGCCAGCAGCTTGGTTTCAAATACGCAGTATTTT.

This clonotype has just a few counts. V gene TRBV19 combines with J gene TRBJ2-5, with a weak D call TRBD1 (6 bases). The CDR3 loop spans 16 amino acids. The ends were cut back, 7 bases at V and 5 bases at J, with 23 bases in the middle. In germline, CDR1 is LNHDA, CDR2 SQIVND (reference sequence). The CDR3 DNA reads as TGTGCCAGTACCCCTTTTGCCGCAGGGGAGAGGGAGACCCAGTACTTC. Protein sequence: CASTPFAAGERETQYF.

This clonotype has a handful of counts. The chain employs TRBV28 and TRBJ1-6; unclear D gene. The CDR3 sequence is 13 residues long. CDR1 and CDR2 (germline): MDHEN, SYDVKM. V dropped 2 bases and J dropped 10 bases, with 9 bases sitting between them. The CDR3 is CASSLNRRSPLHF. The CDR3 coding sequence is TGTGCCAGCAGTTTAAACCGCCGGTCACCCCTCCACTTT.

This clonotype was observed a few times. The CDR3 nucleotides are TGTGCCAGCAGCCTACCGGGTCCTGGGGGCTACACCTTC. Protein: CASSLPGPGGYTF. V and J are TRBV11-2 and TRBJ1-2; unclear D gene. Germline assignment: CDR1 SGHAT and CDR2 FQNNGV. V was trimmed by 5 bases and J by 8 bases, leaving 15 bases between them. The CDR3 loop spans 13 amino acids.

This clonotype has just a few counts. The chain couples TRBV7-7 to TRBJ2-2; 7 nucleotides line up with TRBD2. Trimming cost V 6 bases and J 0 bases; bases outside gene matches: 7. The CDR3 consists of 16 residues. Per the germline V gene, CDR1 is SSHAT and CDR2 is FNYEAQ (reference sequence). The CDR3 reads CASRPGGWTNTGELFF. CDR3 DNA sequence: TGTGCCAGCAGACCCGGGGGGTGGACGAACACCGGGGAGCTGTTTTTT.

This clonotype was seen ten or more times. The chain uses TRBV13 and TRBJ2-5, with D maybe TRBD1 (5 bases). V was shortened by 5 bases and J by 5 bases, with 9 bases between the two germline ends. Germline values: CDR1 PRHDT, CDR2 FYEKMQ (reference sequence). The CDR3 has 12 residues. CDR3 in amino acids: CASSLQGETQYF. The CDR3 bases are TGTGCCAGCAGCCTCCAGGGTGAGACCCAGTACTTC.

In this sample, this clonotype turned up a few times. V usage is TRBV11-2 and J usage is TRBJ2-7; D remains unclear. This CDR3 is 14 amino acids long. Between the trimmed V and J ends, which lost 3 bases and 1 base, there was a span of 10 bases. CDR1 is SGHAT, CDR2 FQNNGV, per germline. The CDR3 spells CASSLGRYSYEQYV. Here the CDR3 DNA reads TGTGCCAGCAGCTTGGGCAGGTATTCCTACGAGCAGTACGTC.

The chain joins TRBV6-1 to TRBJ2-7; maybe TRBD1 (6 bases). The CDR3 is 14 amino acids. The V gene's germline CDR1 is MNHNS and CDR2 SASEGT. V dropped 2 bases and J dropped 3 bases, with 11 bases sitting between them. In DNA, the CDR3 is TGTGCCAGCAGTGAAAGGAGACAGGTCTACGAGCAGTACTTC. Translating it yields CASSERRQVYEQYF.

This clonotype occurred a few times. The rearrangement uses TRBV21-1 and TRBJ2-5; no check of the table's D call, TRBD2, against the DNA was made. TRBV21-1 is designated a pseudogene. The CDR3 length is 18 residues. This chain's CDR3 is CASSNPMTGEPFRETQYF. In nucleotides, the CDR3 is TGTGCCAGCAGCAACCCGATGACGGGAGAACCCTTCAGAGAGACCCAGTACTTC.